The 25 T cell receptor beta chains below come from one sample, sequenced in a study of T cell repertoires in cytomegalovirus infection. TCRdb recomputed calls from the reads with MiXCR, one row per CDR3 protein. The sample has hundreds of thousands of distinct CDR3 sequences, approximately 32% seen once; the top ten hold 9.5% to 15%. No cognate antigen is known for these TCRs. The source material was cultured CD8+ T cells from PBMCs, sampled from culture after CMV antigen stimulation. These receptors came from a human donor in good health (CMV status not recorded). Some clones in this sample may be carry-over from other donors' samples.

This clonotype came up a few times. The genes are TRBV5-1 and TRBJ1-5, with D hard to call. The CDR3 runs 16 residues. V dropped 3 bases and J dropped 0 bases, with 13 bases sitting between them. CDR1 is SGHRS, CDR2 YFSETQ, per germline. CDR3 nucleotide sequence: TGCGCCAGCAGCTCTACCGGACCGTTTAGCAATCAGCCCCAGCATTTT. This sequence encodes CASSSTGPFSNQPQHF. The full variable domain, completed using reference TRBV5-1 and TRBJ1-5, is KAGVTQTPRYLIKTRGQQVTLSCSPISGHRSVSWYQQTPGQGLQFLFEYFSETQRNKGNFPGRFSGRQFSNSRSEMNVSTLELGDSALYLCASSSTGPFSNQPQHFGDGTRLSIL.

Concerning this clonotype: An end of the junction does not agree with germline; a read error may underlie this. The chain carries TRBV6-1 and TRBJ1-2; no clear D. The CDR3 loop spans 17 amino acids. Germline V lookup: CDR1 MNHNS, CDR2 SASEGT. CDR3 bases: TGTGCCAGCAGTGAGTCACGGGCAGGAGAAGCTAACTATGACTACACCTTC. Its protein is CASSESRAGEANYDYTF.

There are a few counts of this clonotype. The genes are TRBV6-5 and TRBJ2-1; 7 bases map to TRBD1. CDR3 size: 16 residues. Per germline, CDR1 MNHEY and CDR2 SVGAGI. V lost 0 bases to trimming and J lost 4 bases; unmatched junction nucleotides: 6. CDR3 bases: TGTGCCAGCAGTTACTCTGAGACAGGGAAGTACAATGAGCAGTTCTTC. It specifies CASSYSETGKYNEQFF.

The V and J genes are TRBV7-6 and TRBJ2-3, with TRBD2 matching 15 bases. Trimming cost V 5 bases and J 4 bases; bases outside gene matches: 7. Germline V gives CDR1 SGHVS, CDR2 FNYEAQ. The length of the CDR3 is 17 residues. DNA of the CDR3: TGTGCCAGCAGCCAAGGACTAGCGGGGGGGTTGGCAGATACGCAGTATTTT. It yields the protein CASSQGLAGGLADTQYF.

The chain has TRBV10-3 and TRBJ2-2, with 7 bases lining up with TRBD1. V dropped 10 bases and J dropped 0; count of bases not matched to a gene: 5. Germline CDR1 reads ENHRY; CDR2 reads SYGVKD. The CDR3 spans 14 residues. The CDR3 region is CASHTGANTGELFF. CDR3 nucleotides: TGTGCCAGTCACACAGGGGCGAACACCGGGGAGCTGTTTTTT.

In DNA form, the CDR3 reads TGTGCCAGCAGCGTTGGACGAATTTGGTATGGCTACACCTTC. Its protein is CASSVGRIWYGYTF. The rearrangement links TRBV9 to TRBJ1-2; D remains unclear. Trimming took 2 bases from V and 5 from J, leaving 13 bases between them. Germline CDR1 reads SGDLS; CDR2 reads YYNGEE. This CDR3 contains 14 residues.

The rearrangement joins TRBV4-1 to TRBJ2-7; the D gene is possibly TRBD1 (6 bases). The CDR3 runs 14 residues. Germline CDR1 and CDR2: MGHRA and YSYEKL. Deletions cut 0 bases from V and 3 bases from J, with 9 bases between. This CDR3 reads CASSQEGGFYEQYF. CDR3 nucleotide sequence: TGCGCCAGCAGCCAAGAAGGGGGATTCTACGAGCAGTACTTC.

This clonotype was counted a few times. This chain links TRBV11-2 with TRBJ1-3; D not resolved. The CDR3 covers 16 residues. Germline V gene sequence: CDR1 SGHAT, CDR2 FQNNGV. The V gene lost 2 bases and the J gene lost 0 bases, with 11 bases spanning the gap. This CDR3 is CASSLRPGLSGNTIYF. The CDR3 DNA reads TGTGCCAGCAGCTTAAGGCCAGGCCTCTCTGGAAACACCATATATTTT.

This clonotype turned up a few times. The gene calls are TRBV20-1 and TRBJ2-1, with D uncertain. CDR1 is DFQATT, CDR2 SNEGSKA, per germline (reference sequence). CDR3 length equals 12 residues. V lost 6 bases to trimming and J lost 1 base, with 7 bases between them. The CDR3 loop is CSAPESYNEQFF. The DNA of the CDR3 is TGCAGTGCACCGGAGTCCTACAATGAGCAGTTCTTC.

This clonotype appeared a few times. J is TRBJ1-6 and V is TRBV7-9, with TRBD1 identical over 7 bases. Trimming at V came to 5 bases and at J to 7 bases, leaving 8 bases not matched to a gene. Germline V gene lookup returns CDR1 SEHNR and CDR2 FQNEAQ (reference sequence). The CDR3 covers 15 residues. This CDR3 reads CASSRTGQGNSPLHF. CDR3 nucleotides: TGTGCCAGCAGCCGGACAGGTCAGGGGAATTCACCCCTCCACTTT.

This chain connects TRBV28 to TRBJ2-1; perhaps D is TRBD1 or TRBD2 (7 bases each). V was trimmed by 5 bases and J by 12 bases, leaving 20 bases between them. Germline CDR1 and CDR2: MDHEN and SYDVKM. This CDR3 spans 14 amino acids. CDR3 sequence (DNA): TGTGCCAGCAGTCTGACAGGGAGGGTATTTGGGCAGTTCTTC. Protein product: CASSLTGRVFGQFF. The variable domain in full, completed from reference TRBV28 and TRBJ2-1, reads DVKVTQSSRYLVKRTGEKVFLECVQDMDHENMFWYRQDPGLGLRLIYFSYDVKMKEKGDIPEGYSVSREKKERFSLILESASTNQTSMYLCASSLTGRVFGQFFGPGTRLTVL.

This clonotype was detected ten times or more. The V and J genes are TRBV7-2 and TRBJ1-1; 7 nucleotides align to TRBD1. This CDR3 has 16 residues. After removal of 2 bases from V and 5 bases from J, the junction contained 11 bases not matched to a gene. Germline CDR1 SGHTA, CDR2 FQGNSA. DNA of the CDR3: TGTGCCAGCAGCTTAACGCGGTCGGGACAGAGGACTGAAGCTTTCTTT. It encodes CASSLTRSGQRTEAFF.

This clonotype has ten or more counts. The rearrangement joins TRBV12-3 or TRBV12-4 to TRBJ1-5; unclear D gene. V lost 3 bases and J 1 base, leaving 19 bases between the germline ends. The CDR3 loop spans 18 amino acids. Here the CDR3 reads CASSFSPSQETSNQPQHF. The CDR3, as DNA: TGTGCCAGCAGTTTTAGCCCCTCGCAGGAAACAAGCAATCAGCCCCAGCATTTT.

The rearrangement uses TRBV6-1 and TRBJ2-7; D may be TRBD2 (5 bases). The germline V gene encodes CDR1 MNHNS and CDR2 SASEGT. Trimming stripped 1 base from V and 0 bases from J, with 7 bases between. This CDR3 region has 14 residues. The CDR3 sequence is CASSEERISYEQYV. The CDR3 DNA is TGTGCCAGCAGTGAAGAGCGGATCTCCTACGAGCAGTACGTC.

Points on this clonotype: With a much larger clone just one base away, this may be a read error. The chain couples TRBV12-3 or TRBV12-4 to TRBJ2-7; 10 bases are shared with TRBD2. The CDR3 covers 18 residues. CDR3 nucleotides: TGTGCCAACAGTCCCATACCCGGGACTAGCGCCTTCTCCTACGAGCAGTACTTC. Protein product: CANSPIPGTSAFSYEQYF.

This clonotype was counted only a few times. CDR3 sequence reads: CATGTGLGNTIYF. The CDR3 nucleotides read TGTGCCACCGGGACAGGGCTGGGAAACACCATATATTTT. The chain is built from TRBV10-3 and TRBJ1-3; 9 bases match TRBD1. CDR1 is ENHRY, CDR2 SYGVKD, per germline. There are 13 residues in the CDR3. J was trimmed by 4 bases and V by 10 bases; bases with no gene match: 5.

This chain joins TRBV2 and TRBJ2-3; D is possibly TRBD2 (5 bases). There are 14 residues in the CDR3. The V and J ends lost 3 bases and 0 bases respectively, with 7 bases between them. CDR1 and CDR2 (germline): SNHLY, FYNNEI. The CDR3, as DNA: TGTGCCAGCAGTGAGGAGCGGAGCACAGATACGCAGTATTTT. Its translation is CASSEERSTDTQYF.

The V call is TRBV6-1, the J call TRBJ1-1, with no clear D. The V end lost 6 bases, the J end lost 0 bases, and 14 bases lay between the germline ends. The CDR3 covers 15 residues. Germline V CDR1 and CDR2: MNHNS, SASEGT. The DNA for the CDR3 is TGTGCCAGCAGAAGGGAGCCAGGCCTGAACACTGAAGCTTTCTTT. This sequence encodes CASRREPGLNTEAFF.

This clonotype has a handful of counts. The rearrangement links TRBV28 to TRBJ2-1; weak D call: TRBD2 (6 bases). Trimming removed 10 bases from V and 1 base from J, with 14 bases in between. CDR3 length: 14 residues. CDR1 is MDHEN and CDR2 is SYDVKM in the germline V gene. CDR3 bases: TGTGCCACTACCGGAGGGGATTCCTACAATGAGCAGTTCTTC. Encoded protein: CATTGGDSYNEQFF.

The rearrangement uses TRBV11-2 and TRBJ1-2, with a tentative D call TRBD1 (6 bases). The CDR3 length is 15 residues. Germline lookup yields CDR1 SGHAT and CDR2 FQNNGV. The V end lost 5 bases, the J end lost 6 bases, and 19 bases lay between the germline ends. The CDR3 coding sequence is TGTGCCAGCAGCCTAAGCAGGGGAGGTTTTCATGGCTACACCTTC. Protein product: CASSLSRGGFHGYTF. Full variable domain (missing parts from reference TRBV11-2 and TRBJ1-2): EAGVAQSPRYKIIEKRQSVAFWCNPISGHATLYWYQQILGQGPKLLIQFQNNGVVDDSQLPKDRFSAERLKGVDSTLKIQPAKLEDSAVYLCASSLSRGGFHGYTFGSGTRLTVV.

The chain joins TRBV7-6 to TRBJ1-3; no clear D gene. V lost 1 base and J lost 0, with 13 bases in between. CDR1 SGHVS and CDR2 FNYEAQ come from the germline V gene. CDR3 size: 17 residues. CDR3 DNA sequence: TGTGCCAGCAGCTTAGGTGGCTTCCTGACCTCTGGAAACACCATATATTTT. Its translation is CASSLGGFLTSGNTIYF.

This clonotype was counted between two and nine times. The V and J genes are TRBV6-1 and TRBJ1-2; a weak D match, TRBD1 (5 bases). The CDR3 totals 15 residues. Germline lookup yields CDR1 MNHNS and CDR2 SASEGT. Trimming pared 3 bases from V and 7 bases from J, leaving 18 bases between. The CDR3 loop is CASSDPPGLSRGYTF. The CDR3 DNA reads TGTGCCAGCAGTGACCCCCCGGGACTCAGTCGTGGCTACACCTTC.

The J gene is TRBJ2-1, the V gene TRBV7-2, with 10 bases fitting TRBD2. Trimming took 2 bases from V and 6 from J; bases not matched to a gene: 10. CDR3 length equals 17 residues. The germline CDR1 and CDR2 sequences are SGHTA and FQGNSA. The CDR3: CASSLISGRAGSNEQFF. CDR3 nucleotide sequence: TGTGCCAGCAGCTTAATCAGCGGGAGGGCCGGGAGCAATGAGCAGTTCTTC.

In this sample, this clonotype turned up a few times. The chain recombines TRBV4-1 with TRBJ1-2; D is perhaps TRBD1 (5 bases). Germline-derived CDR1 and CDR2 are MGHRA and YSYEKL. This CDR3 is 17 amino acids long. Trimming pared 1 base from V and 5 bases from J, leaving 20 bases between. The CDR3 nucleotides read TGCGCCAGCAGCCAAGTAGGCAGGGACCGAGGAAGGTATGGCTACACCTTC. Its protein is CASSQVGRDRGRYGYTF.

The rearrangement uses TRBV15 and TRBJ2-3; D uncertain. The V end was cut by 3 bases, the J end by 2 bases, with 12 bases between. Looked up from germline, CDR1 is LNHNV and CDR2 is YYDKDF (reference sequence). This CDR3 is built from 15 residues. CDR3 sequence: CATSSPPALTDTQYF. The CDR3 DNA is TGTGCCACCAGCAGCCCCCCGGCCCTCACAGATACGCAGTATTTT.